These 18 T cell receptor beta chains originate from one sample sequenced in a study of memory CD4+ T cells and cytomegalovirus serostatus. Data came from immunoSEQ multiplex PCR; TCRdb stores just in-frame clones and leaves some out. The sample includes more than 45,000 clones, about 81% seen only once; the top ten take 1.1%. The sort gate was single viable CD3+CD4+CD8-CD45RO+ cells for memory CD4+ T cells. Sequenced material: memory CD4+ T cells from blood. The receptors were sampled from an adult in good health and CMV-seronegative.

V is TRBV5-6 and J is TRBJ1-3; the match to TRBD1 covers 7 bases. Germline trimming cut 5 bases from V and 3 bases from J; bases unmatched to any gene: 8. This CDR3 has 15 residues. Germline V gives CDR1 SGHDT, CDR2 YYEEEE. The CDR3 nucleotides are TGTGCCAGCAGTTCCCGACAGGGTTTTGGAAACACCATATATTTT. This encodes CASSSRQGFGNTIYF.

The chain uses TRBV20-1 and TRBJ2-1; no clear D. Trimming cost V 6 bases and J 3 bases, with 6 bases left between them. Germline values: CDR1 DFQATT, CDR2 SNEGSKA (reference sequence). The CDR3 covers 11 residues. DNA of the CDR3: TGCAGTGCCCCAAGCTACAATGAGCAGTTCTTC. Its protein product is CSAPSYNEQFF.

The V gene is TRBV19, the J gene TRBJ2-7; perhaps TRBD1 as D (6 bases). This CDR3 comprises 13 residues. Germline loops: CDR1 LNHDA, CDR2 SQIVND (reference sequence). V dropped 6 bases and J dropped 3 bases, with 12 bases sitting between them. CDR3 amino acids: CASRKRQDYEQYF. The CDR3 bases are TGTGCCAGTAGGAAAAGACAGGACTACGAGCAGTACTTC.

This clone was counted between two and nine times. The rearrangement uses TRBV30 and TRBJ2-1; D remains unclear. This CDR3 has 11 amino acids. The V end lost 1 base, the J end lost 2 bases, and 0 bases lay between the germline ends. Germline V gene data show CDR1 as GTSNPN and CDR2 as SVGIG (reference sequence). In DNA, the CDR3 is TGTGCCTGGAGTGCCTACAATGAGCAGTTCTTC. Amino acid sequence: CAWSAYNEQFF.

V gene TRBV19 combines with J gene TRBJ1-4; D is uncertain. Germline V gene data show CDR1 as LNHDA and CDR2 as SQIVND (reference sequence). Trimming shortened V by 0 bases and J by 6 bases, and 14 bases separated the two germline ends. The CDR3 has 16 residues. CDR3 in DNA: TGTGCCAGTAGTATAGATCCGCGGGGTGCGCATGAAAAACTGTTTTTT. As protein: CASSIDPRGAHEKLFF.

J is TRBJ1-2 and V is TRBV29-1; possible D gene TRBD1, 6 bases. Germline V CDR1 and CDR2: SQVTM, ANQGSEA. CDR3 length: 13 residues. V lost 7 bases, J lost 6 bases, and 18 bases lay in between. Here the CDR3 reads CSAGLGGTDGYTF. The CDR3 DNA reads TGCAGCGCCGGTCTTGGGGGCACCGATGGCTACACCTTC.

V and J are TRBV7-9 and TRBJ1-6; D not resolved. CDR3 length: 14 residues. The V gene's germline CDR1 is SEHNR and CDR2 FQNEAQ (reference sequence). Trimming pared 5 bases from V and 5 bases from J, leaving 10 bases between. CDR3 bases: TGTGCCAGCAGCCTCAACCCGGATAATTCACCCCTCCACTTT. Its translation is CASSLNPDNSPLHF.

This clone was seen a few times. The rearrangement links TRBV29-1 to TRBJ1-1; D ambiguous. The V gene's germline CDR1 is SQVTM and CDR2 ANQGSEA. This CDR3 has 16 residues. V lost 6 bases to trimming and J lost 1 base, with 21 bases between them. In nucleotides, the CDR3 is TGCAGCGTCCTTGGCCCCAATGGTGTGGCGAACACTGAAGCTTTCTTT. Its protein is CSVLGPNGVANTEAFF. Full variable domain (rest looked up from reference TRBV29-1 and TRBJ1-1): SAVISQKPSRDICQRGTSLTIQCQVDSQVTMMFWYRQQPGQSLTLIATANQGSEATYESGFVIDKFPISRPNLTFSTLTVSNMSPEDSSIYLCSVLGPNGVANTEAFFGQGTRLTVV.

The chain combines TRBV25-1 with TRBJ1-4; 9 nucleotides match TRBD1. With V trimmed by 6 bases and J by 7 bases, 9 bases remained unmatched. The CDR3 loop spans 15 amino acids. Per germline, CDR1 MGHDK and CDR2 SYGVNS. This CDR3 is CASREQGAYSEKLFF. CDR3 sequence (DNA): TGTGCCAGCAGGGAACAGGGGGCGTATAGTGAAAAACTGTTTTTT.

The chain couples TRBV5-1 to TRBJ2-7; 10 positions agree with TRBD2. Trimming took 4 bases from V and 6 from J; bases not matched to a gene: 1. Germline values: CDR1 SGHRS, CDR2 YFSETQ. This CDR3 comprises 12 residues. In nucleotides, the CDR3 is TGCGCCAGCAGCCGACTAGCGGGCGAGCAGTACTTC. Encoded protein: CASSRLAGEQYF.

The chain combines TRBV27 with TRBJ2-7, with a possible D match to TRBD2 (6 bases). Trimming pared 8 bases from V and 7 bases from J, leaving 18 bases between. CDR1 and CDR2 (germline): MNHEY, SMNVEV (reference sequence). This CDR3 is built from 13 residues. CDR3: CASRNSAGSEQYF. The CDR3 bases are TGTGCCAGCCGGAACTCGGCGGGGAGTGAGCAGTACTTC.

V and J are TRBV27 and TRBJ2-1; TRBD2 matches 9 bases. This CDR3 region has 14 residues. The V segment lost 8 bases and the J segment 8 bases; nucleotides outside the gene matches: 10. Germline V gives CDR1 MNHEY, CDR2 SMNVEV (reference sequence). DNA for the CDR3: TGTGCCAGCGCGGCGGGAGGGCCTTTTGATGAGCAGTTCTTC. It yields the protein CASAAGGPFDEQFF.

CDR3: CASATGRSGNTIYF. For the CDR3, the DNA is TGTGCCAGCGCGACAGGGCGCTCTGGAAACACCATATATTTT. The rearrangement joins TRBV7-2 to TRBJ1-3; 7 positions agree with TRBD1. The V gene's germline CDR1 is SGHTA and CDR2 FQGNSA. The CDR3 is 14 residues long. Trimming at V came to 8 bases and at J to 0 bases, leaving 4 bases not matched to a gene. The full variable domain, its missing parts supplied by reference TRBV7-2 and TRBJ1-3, is GAGVSQSPSNKVTEKGKDVELRCDPISGHTALYWYRQSLGQGLEFLIYFQGNSAPDKSGLPSDRFSAERTGGSVSTLTIQRTQQEDSAVYLCASATGRSGNTIYFGEGSWLTVV.

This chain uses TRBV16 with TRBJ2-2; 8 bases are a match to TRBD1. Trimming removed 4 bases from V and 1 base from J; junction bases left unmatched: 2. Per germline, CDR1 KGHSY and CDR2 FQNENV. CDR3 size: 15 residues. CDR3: CASSRDRGNTGELFF. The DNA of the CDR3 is TGTGCCAGCAGCCGCGACAGGGGGAACACCGGGGAGCTGTTTTTT.

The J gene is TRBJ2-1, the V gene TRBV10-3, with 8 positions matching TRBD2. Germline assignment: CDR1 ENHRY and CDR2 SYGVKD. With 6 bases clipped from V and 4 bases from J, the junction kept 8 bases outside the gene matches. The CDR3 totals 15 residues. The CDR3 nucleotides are TGTGCCATCAGCGCACTAGCGGCAGGGTACAATGAGCAGTTCTTC. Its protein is CAISALAAGYNEQFF.

CDR3 bases: TGCGCCAGCAGCTTAAATACAGGGGGCCACACTGAAGCTTTCTTT. It specifies CASSLNTGGHTEAFF. The chain has TRBV5-1 and TRBJ1-1; TRBD1 aligns across 9 bases. J was trimmed by 3 bases and V by 2 bases; bases with no gene match: 5. CDR1 is SGHRS and CDR2 is YFSETQ in the germline V gene. CDR3 length: 15 amino acids.

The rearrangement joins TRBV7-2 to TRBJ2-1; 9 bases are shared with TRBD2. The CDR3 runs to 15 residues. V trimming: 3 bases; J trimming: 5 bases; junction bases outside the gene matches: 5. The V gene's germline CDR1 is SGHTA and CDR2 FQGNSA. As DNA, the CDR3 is TGTGCCAGCAGCTTTAGCGGGAGTTCCCACAATGAGCAGTTCTTC. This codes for CASSFSGSSHNEQFF.

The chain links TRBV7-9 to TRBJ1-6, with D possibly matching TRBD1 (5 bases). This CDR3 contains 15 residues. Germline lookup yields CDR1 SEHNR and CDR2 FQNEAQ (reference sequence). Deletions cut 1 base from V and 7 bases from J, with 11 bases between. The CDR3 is CASSLERGANSPLHF. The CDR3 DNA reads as TGTGCCAGCAGCTTAGAGCGGGGCGCAAATTCACCCCTCCACTTT.